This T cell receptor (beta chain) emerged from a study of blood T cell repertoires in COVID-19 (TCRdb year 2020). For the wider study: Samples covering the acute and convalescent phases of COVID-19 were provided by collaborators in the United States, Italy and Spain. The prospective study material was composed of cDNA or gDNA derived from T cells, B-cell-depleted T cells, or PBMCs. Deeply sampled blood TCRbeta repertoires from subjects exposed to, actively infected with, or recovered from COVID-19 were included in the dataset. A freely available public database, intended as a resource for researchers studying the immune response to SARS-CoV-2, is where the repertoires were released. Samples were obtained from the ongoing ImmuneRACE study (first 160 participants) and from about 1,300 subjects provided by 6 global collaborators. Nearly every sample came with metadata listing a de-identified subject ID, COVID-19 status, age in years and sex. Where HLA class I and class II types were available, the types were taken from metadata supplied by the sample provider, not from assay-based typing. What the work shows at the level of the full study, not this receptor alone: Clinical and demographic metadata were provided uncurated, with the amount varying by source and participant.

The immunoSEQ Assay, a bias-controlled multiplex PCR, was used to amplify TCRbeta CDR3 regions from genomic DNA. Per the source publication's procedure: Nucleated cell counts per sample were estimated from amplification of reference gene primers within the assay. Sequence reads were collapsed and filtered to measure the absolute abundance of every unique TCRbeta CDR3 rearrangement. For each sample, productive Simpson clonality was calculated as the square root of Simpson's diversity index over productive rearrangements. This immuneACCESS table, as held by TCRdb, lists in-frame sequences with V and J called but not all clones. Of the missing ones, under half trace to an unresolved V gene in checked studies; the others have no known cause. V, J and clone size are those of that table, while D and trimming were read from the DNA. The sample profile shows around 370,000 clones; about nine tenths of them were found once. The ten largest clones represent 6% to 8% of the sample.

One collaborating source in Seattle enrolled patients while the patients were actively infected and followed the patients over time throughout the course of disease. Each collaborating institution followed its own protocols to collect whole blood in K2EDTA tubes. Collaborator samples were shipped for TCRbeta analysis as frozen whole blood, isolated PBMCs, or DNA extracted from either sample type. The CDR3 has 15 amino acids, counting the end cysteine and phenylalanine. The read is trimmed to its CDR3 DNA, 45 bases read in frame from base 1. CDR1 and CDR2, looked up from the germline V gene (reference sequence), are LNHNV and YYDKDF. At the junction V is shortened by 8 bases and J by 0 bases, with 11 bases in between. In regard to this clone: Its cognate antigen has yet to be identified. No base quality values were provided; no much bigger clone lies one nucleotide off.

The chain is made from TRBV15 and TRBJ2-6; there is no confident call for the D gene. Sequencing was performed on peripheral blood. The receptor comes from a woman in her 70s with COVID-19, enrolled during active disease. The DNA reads TGTGCCACCTTTCAGGCCGACTCTGGGGCCAACGTCCTGACTTTC. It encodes CATFQADSGANVLTF.